This note documents a single TCR beta chain sequence. The data stem from a study of blood T cell repertoires in COVID-19. Study summary: PBMCs, B-cell-depleted T cells, or T cells were the source of the cDNA or gDNA that made up the material.

This CDR3 contains 15 residues. Trimming shortened V by 7 bases and J by 13 bases, and 25 bases separated the two germline ends. Germline loops: CDR1 LNHDA, CDR2 SQIVND (reference sequence). Patients in Seattle were enrolled during active infection, then followed longitudinally. Produced via immunoSEQ multiplex PCR; TCRdb's table is partial and in-frame only. The table records over 250,000 clones, 70% to 85% of them present only once. The TCR sequence derives from a human donor with COVID-19, enrolled during active disease. The donor label of this sample is uncertain. The rearrangement uses TRBV19 and TRBJ2-2, with D maybe TRBD2 (6 bases). Sequenced sample: peripheral blood. The CDR3 loop is CASTPGTPISTRLFF. The CDR3 nucleotides are TGTGCCAGTACCCCCGGGACTCCTATATCTACCCGGCTGTTTTTT.